This TCR beta chain was identified in a study of control samples from healthy donors and cancer patients. Germline lookup yields CDR1 MNHEY and CDR2 SVGAGI. Trimming cost V 7 bases and J 5 bases; bases outside gene matches: 10. The CDR3 loop spans 14 amino acids. Sequencing was performed with immunoSEQ multiplex PCR; in TCRdb, only in-frame clones are kept and a portion is missing. The repertoire consists of 60,000 or so clones, with about 96% occurring once and the leading ten covering around 0.99%. The chain links TRBV6-5 to TRBJ1-1; 7 bases fit TRBD1. This sequence was found in a woman younger than 35 in good health. Sequenced sample: blood. The CDR3 sequence: CASTTGEGWTEAFF. In DNA form, the CDR3 reads TGTGCCAGCACCACAGGGGAAGGATGGACTGAAGCTTTCTTT.